The next 5 T cell receptor beta chains were all read from a single sample in a study of control samples from healthy donors and cancer patients. Repertoires were generated with immunoSEQ multiplex PCR, while TCRdb's copy carries only in-frame clones and drops some. The sample carries roughly 120,000 clones, about 94% recorded once. The sequenced sample consisted of blood. Source of these receptors: a man aged 25 to 40 in good health.

The chain uses TRBV11-2 and TRBJ1-1, with 11 positions matching TRBD1. The CDR3 contains 15 residues. CDR1 and CDR2 (germline): SGHAT, FQNNGV. V was clipped by 5 bases and J by 3 bases; unmatched bases: 5. The CDR3 here is CASSPRTGGDTEAFF. The CDR3 DNA is TGTGCCAGCAGCCCCCGGACAGGGGGCGACACTGAAGCTTTCTTT.

The J gene is TRBJ2-3, the V gene TRBV14; TRBD1 agrees at 7 bases. Germline V lookup: CDR1 SGHDN, CDR2 FVKESK. J lost 0 bases, V lost 4 bases, and 4 bases had no gene match. CDR3 length: 15 amino acids. As DNA, the CDR3 is TGTGCCAGCAGCCCGACAGGGTCTAGCACAGATACGCAGTATTTT. Amino acids: CASSPTGSSTDTQYF.

The rearrangement links TRBV3-1 (or the pseudogene TRBV3-2) to TRBJ1-3; a possible D gene is TRBD1 (6 bases). Germline loops: CDR1 LGHDT, CDR2 YNNKEL (reference sequence). V was cut by 11 bases and J by 7 bases, with 18 bases left in between. The CDR3 is 13 residues long. The CDR3 DNA reads as TGTGCCTGCCAGAGCAGGGGTTATAACACCATATATTTT. It is translated as CACQSRGYNTIYF.

V usage is TRBV9 and J usage is TRBJ2-6; possibly TRBD1 for D (5 bases). V was clipped by 0 bases and J by 0 bases, with 10 bases between them. This CDR3 region has 17 residues. Germline V gene sequence: CDR1 SGDLS, CDR2 YYNGEE. CDR3 DNA: TGTGCCAGCAGCGTAGATAGCCAGGGCTCTGGGGCCAACGTCCTGACTTTC. Translation: CASSVDSQGSGANVLTF.

The chain uses TRBV6-5 and TRBJ1-3; the match to TRBD1 covers 7 bases. Germline V gene sequence: CDR1 MNHEY, CDR2 SVGAGI. V was clipped by 6 bases and J by 7 bases; unmatched bases: 0. The CDR3 runs to 11 residues. The CDR3 nucleotides read TGTGCCAGCAGGACAGGGAACACCATATATTTT. This gives the protein CASRTGNTIYF.